Listed here are 20 T cell receptor beta chains from one sample, sequenced in a study of Graves' ophthalmopathy and Graves' hyperthyroidism (dated by TCRdb to 2016 to 2019). The instrument was an Illumina HiSeq 2000. TCR beta CDR3 regions were amplified from RNA transcripts for repertoire sequencing. The first round was an RT-PCR using HTBI primers with the Qiagen OneStep RT-PCR kit, and this first round was followed by a second-round multiplex PCR, then size selection and purification. TCRdb reran the public reads through fastp at Q25 and MiXCR, keeping productive beta chains. For every CDR3 protein sequence, its rows merge into one entry that carries the most common genes and DNA. The sample data list around 1.1 million distinct CDR3 sequences, and about 38% of these were observed just once. Together, the top ten hold around 10% of the sample. Sequencing used peripheral blood or thyroid tissue (not recorded which). These TCRs come from an adult man with Graves' hyperthyroidism.

This clonotype was counted at least ten times. The chain recombines TRBV5-6 with TRBJ2-5; perhaps TRBD1 as D (5 bases). V lost 2 bases and J 0 bases, leaving 8 bases between the germline ends. The germline V gene has CDR1 SGHDT and CDR2 YYEEEE. CDR3 size: 14 residues. As DNA, the CDR3 is TGTGCCAGCAGCTTTCCGACAGACCAAGAGACCCAGTACTTC. It codes for CASSFPTDQETQYF.

In its sample, this clonotype was seen many times. At one end the junction does not follow the germline gene, possibly because of a read error. The rearrangement uses TRBV12-3 or TRBV12-4 and TRBJ1-3, with a tentative D call TRBD1 (5 bases). The CDR3 runs to 10 residues. The CDR3, as DNA: TGTGCCAGCAGTTTTAAACAGGCCCATTTT. Translated, it gives CASSFKQAHF.

This clonotype was seen many times. This chain connects TRBV9 to TRBJ1-2; 11 bases match TRBD1. The CDR3 is made up of 17 amino acids. The germline gives CDR1 SGDLS, CDR2 YYNGEE. Trimming at V came to 3 bases and at J to 3 bases, leaving 10 bases not matched to a gene. CDR3 protein: CASSARTGGFGDYGYTF. The CDR3 DNA reads as TGTGCCAGCAGCGCTCGGACAGGGGGCTTCGGAGACTATGGCTACACCTTC.

This clonotype showed up just a few times. The chain employs TRBV4-1 and TRBJ1-1; 8 positions match TRBD1. Germline loops: CDR1 MGHRA, CDR2 YSYEKL. J gave up 4 bases and V 6 bases, and 7 bases lay outside the gene matches. The CDR3 sequence is 14 residues long. The CDR3 DNA reads TGCGCCAGCAGGACAGGGGCCTTTGTCACTGAAGCTTTCTTT. Translated: CASRTGAFVTEAFF.

A word on this clonotype: This may come from a read error, since a much larger clone is one base off. This chain connects TRBV9 to TRBJ1-6, with D maybe TRBD1 (6 bases). CDR1 and CDR2 from the germline V gene are SGDLS and YYNGEE. CDR3 length: 14 amino acids. Here the CDR3 reads CASSGDNYNSPPHF. The DNA for the CDR3 is TGTGCCAGCAGCGGGGACAACTATAATTCACCCCCCCACTTT.

At least ten counts were recorded for this clonotype. This sequence joins TRBV29-1 and TRBJ2-7, with 7 bases identical to TRBD2. V trimming: 4 bases; J trimming: 1 base; junction bases outside the gene matches: 10. Germline V gives CDR1 SQVTM, CDR2 ANQGSEA. This CDR3 comprises 15 residues. The CDR3 DNA follows: TGCAGCGTTGTCGCGGGAGCGATCGGGTCCTACGAGCAGTACTTC. This gives the protein CSVVAGAIGSYEQYF.

Note on this clonotype: A much larger clone lies one base from this, so it may be a read error. The chain couples TRBV4-3 to TRBJ1-1; D is perhaps TRBD1 (6 bases). This CDR3 has 15 amino acids. CDR1 LGHNA and CDR2 YSLEER come from the germline V gene. V lost 0 bases to trimming and J lost 1 base, with 9 bases between them. Written as DNA, the CDR3 is TGCGCCAGCAGCCAAGAGTGGGGGGCGAACACTGAAGCTTTCTTT. This translates into CASSQEWGANTEAFF.

The chain links TRBV29-1 to TRBJ2-7, with D perhaps TRBD2 (5 bases). V gave up 2 bases and J gave up 2 bases, with 10 bases separating them. The CDR3 runs 13 residues. Germline V gives CDR1 SQVTM, CDR2 ANQGSEA. CDR3 residues: CSVETAAAYEQYF. CDR3 in DNA: TGCAGCGTTGAAACGGCAGCGGCCTACGAGCAGTACTTC.

The chain carries TRBV7-8 and TRBJ2-5, with 12 nucleotides matching TRBD1. Germline V gene sequence: CDR1 SGHVS, CDR2 FQNEAQ. The V gene end was trimmed by 6 bases and the J gene end by 4 bases; junction bases not matched to a gene: 9. CDR3 length equals 16 residues. The CDR3 loop is CASRSGTGGSGETQYF. In nucleotides, the CDR3 is TGTGCCAGCAGGTCTGGGACAGGGGGCAGTGGAGAGACCCAGTACTTC.

The V gene is TRBV24-1, the J gene TRBJ1-5; a weak D match, TRBD1 (5 bases). The germline V gene has CDR1 KGHDR and CDR2 SFDVKD. The CDR3 has 12 amino acids. V was shortened by 5 bases and J by 14 bases, with 15 bases between the two germline ends. CDR3 coding DNA: TGTGCCACCAGTGGTGGGGGTAGCCACGAGCATTTT. Protein sequence: CATSGGGSHEHF.

The rearrangement uses TRBV10-3 and TRBJ1-4; the D is unclear. With 4 bases removed from V and 8 bases from J, the gap between germline ends came to 2 bases. Germline V CDR1 and CDR2: ENHRY, SYGVKD. This CDR3 spans 10 amino acids. CDR3: CAISGEKLFF. The CDR3 DNA is TGTGCCATCAGTGGGGAAAAACTGTTTTTT.

In this sample, this clonotype turned up many times. V gene TRBV19 combines with J gene TRBJ1-4; D gene ambiguous. Germline V gene data show CDR1 as LNHDA and CDR2 as SQIVND (reference sequence). This CDR3 comprises 14 residues. Trimming removed 6 bases at V and 5 bases at J, with 13 bases between. CDR3 sequence reads: CASRSGRANEKLFF. In nucleotides, the CDR3 is TGTGCCAGTAGGAGCGGGAGGGCGAATGAAAAACTGTTTTTT. The full variable domain, with the rest looked up from reference TRBV19 and TRBJ1-4, is DGGITQSPKYLFRKEGQNVTLSCEQNLNHDAMYWYRQDPGQGLRLIYYSQIVNDFQKGDIAEGYSVSREKKESFPLTVTSAQKNPTAFYLCASRSGRANEKLFFGSGTQLSVL.

On this clonotype: This sequence may be a read error, since a much larger clone differs from it by one base. CDR3 region: CSSSSGTGGTEKLFF. DNA of the CDR3: TGCTCCAGCAGCAGCGGGACCGGAGGAACGGAAAAACTGTTTTTT. J is TRBJ1-4 and V is TRBV5-1; tentative D call: TRBD1 (5 bases). The CDR3 has 15 residues. Germline V gene sequence: CDR1 SGHRS, CDR2 YFSETQ.

The sample holds one count of this clonotype. This rearrangement joins TRBV10-3 to TRBJ1-6, with D perhaps TRBD1 (5 bases). Trimming took 7 bases from V and 10 from J, leaving 11 bases between them. This CDR3 is 12 amino acids long. CDR1 and CDR2 from the germline V gene are ENHRY and SYGVKD. CDR3 region: CAINRGISPLHF. The DNA for the CDR3 is TGTGCCATCAATCGGGGGATCTCACCCCTCCACTTT.

This clonotype turned up a few times. The chain is built from TRBV19 and TRBJ2-2; TRBD2 might be the D (7 bases). Germline values: CDR1 LNHDA, CDR2 SQIVND (reference sequence). The CDR3 is 15 residues long. Trimming left V 7 bases short and J 3 bases short, with 15 bases between. CDR3 in amino acids: CASMRYGGHTGELFF. As DNA, the CDR3 is TGTGCCAGTATGCGTTACGGGGGGCACACCGGGGAGCTGTTTTTT. Based on the CDR3 plus reference TRBV19 and TRBJ2-2, the full variable domain is DGGITQSPKYLFRKEGQNVTLSCEQNLNHDAMYWYRQDPGQGLRLIYYSQIVNDFQKGDIAEGYSVSREKKESFPLTVTSAQKNPTAFYLCASMRYGGHTGELFFGEGSRLTVL.

The rearrangement links TRBV5-1 to TRBJ2-7; D possibly corresponds to TRBD1 (8 bases). The CDR3 consists of 15 residues. Germline lookup yields CDR1 SGHRS and CDR2 YFSETQ. The germline V and J ends were trimmed by 4 bases and 2 bases, with 16 bases remaining between them. Here the CDR3 reads CASSQAQGGTYEQYF. The CDR3 DNA reads as TGCGCCAGCAGCCAAGCACAGGGGGGGACCTACGAGCAGTACTTC. The entire variable domain, with the rest obtained from reference TRBV5-1 and TRBJ2-7, is as follows: KAGVTQTPRYLIKTRGQQVTLSCSPISGHRSVSWYQQTPGQGLQFLFEYFSETQRNKGNFPGRFSGRQFSNSRSEMNVSTLELGDSALYLCASSQAQGGTYEQYFGPGTRLTVT.

Of note for this clonotype: Without the conserved terminal phenylalanine or tryptophan, this CDR3 likely stems from a read error. The DNA is left out, because the CDR3 cannot be placed on it with certainty; the CDR3 is given as TCRdb lists it. The gene calls are TRBV10-3 and TRBJ1-1. Germline assignment: CDR1 ENHRY and CDR2 SYGVKD. The CDR3 sequence runs 13 residues, both termini included. The CDR3 loop reads CAISESTGTEANY.

This clonotype was found many times. The rearrangement links TRBV15 to TRBJ1-1; no clear D gene. The germline CDR1 and CDR2 sequences are LNHNV and YYDKDF (reference sequence). V lost 5 bases, J lost 5 bases, and 12 bases lay in between. The CDR3 is made up of 13 amino acids. The CDR3, as DNA: TGTGCCACCAGCGCACTAGGGAGGACTGAAGCTTTCTTT. As protein: CATSALGRTEAFF.

V gene TRBV10-3 combines with J gene TRBJ1-1; 9 bases map to TRBD1. Trimming cost V 10 bases and J 1 base; bases outside gene matches: 7. CDR1 and CDR2 from the germline V gene are ENHRY and SYGVKD. CDR3 length: 14 residues. In DNA form, the CDR3 reads TGTGCCACGGCGACAGGGGGTAGGAACACTGAAGCTTTCTTT. Protein: CATATGGRNTEAFF.

The chain carries TRBV7-8 and TRBJ2-7; 12 bases are shared with TRBD1. Germline CDR1 is SGHVS and CDR2 is FQNEAQ. This CDR3 is 16 amino acids long. Trimming took 1 base from V and 7 from J; bases not matched to a gene: 8. The CDR3 here is CASSLGRDRGLGEQYF. CDR3 in DNA: TGTGCCAGCAGCTTAGGCCGGGACAGGGGGCTAGGGGAGCAGTACTTC.